Shown below are 11 T cell receptor beta chains from a single sample sequenced in a study of beta chain features in type 1 diabetes. The entirety of the isolated RNA underwent reverse transcription, so expressed TCRB transcripts were sequenced. The repertoire was sequenced with immunoSEQ multiplex PCR; TCRdb's copy has only in-frame clones and lacks some. The sample contains roughly 140,000 clones, about 8.5% of which appear only once. Sample: central memory CD4+ T cells from blood. These receptor sequences come from a man younger than 30 in good health.

This clone was detected ten times or more. This chain uses TRBV7-9 with TRBJ2-1; 9 nucleotides line up with TRBD2. V lost 5 bases and J lost 8; bases outside the gene matches: 10. Germline CDR1 and CDR2: SEHNR and FQNEAQ (reference sequence). The CDR3 loop spans 15 amino acids. DNA for the CDR3: TGTGCCAGCAGCCCCGGACTAGCGAAGGACTATGAGCAGTTCTTC. It yields the protein CASSPGLAKDYEQFF.

This clone was seen a handful of times. This chain joins TRBV7-7 and TRBJ1-1; the D gene is possibly TRBD1 (6 bases). In germline, CDR1 is SSHAT, CDR2 FNYEAQ (reference sequence). This CDR3 region has 12 residues. V was trimmed by 5 bases and J by 8 bases, leaving 12 bases between them. The CDR3 sequence is CASSPITGEAFF. In nucleotides, the CDR3 is TGTGCCAGCAGCCCGATTACAGGGGAAGCTTTCTTT.

This rearrangement joins TRBV7-9 to TRBJ1-2, with 9 bases identical to TRBD1. J gave up 0 bases and V 8 bases, and 1 base lay outside the gene matches. The CDR3 covers 13 residues. Per germline, CDR1 SEHNR and CDR2 FQNEAQ (reference sequence). The CDR3 is CASGQGTNYGYTF. CDR3 bases: TGTGCCAGCGGACAGGGGACTAACTATGGCTACACCTTC.

The CDR3 DNA sequence: TGTGCCAGCAGCTTGGGACAGGGAAGCGGCTACACCTTC. This codes for CASSLGQGSGYTF. The gene calls are TRBV5-4 and TRBJ1-2; 7 nucleotides line up with TRBD1. Trimming cost V 0 bases and J 8 bases; bases outside gene matches: 4. The CDR3 runs to 13 residues. Germline V gene lookup returns CDR1 SGHNT and CDR2 YYREEE (reference sequence).

This clone was seen only a few times. This chain connects TRBV4-3 to TRBJ2-1, with no clear D. Trimming took off 4 bases at V and 8 bases at J, with 12 bases between the two ends. The germline CDR1 and CDR2 sequences are LGHNA and YSLEER. The CDR3 sequence is 13 residues long. CDR3 in amino acids: CASSPHFRDEQFF. For the CDR3, the DNA is TGCGCCAGCAGCCCTCATTTCCGGGATGAGCAGTTCTTC.

This rearrangement joins TRBV27 to TRBJ2-1, with no clear D. Germline assignment: CDR1 MNHEY and CDR2 SMNVEV (reference sequence). Trimming removed 1 base at V and 9 bases at J, with 7 bases between. The CDR3 spans 12 residues. The CDR3 loop is CASSLWAGEQFF. For the CDR3, the DNA is TGTGCCAGCAGTTTATGGGCAGGTGAGCAGTTCTTC.

The chain employs TRBV6-1 and TRBJ2-5; the D gene is possibly TRBD1 (5 bases). The V and J ends lost 3 bases and 7 bases respectively, with 24 bases between them. Germline V gives CDR1 MNHNS, CDR2 SASEGT. CDR3 length: 17 amino acids. In DNA form, the CDR3 reads TGTGCCAGCAGTGACCCCTCGGGCCGGAAGGGGTCCGGGACCCAGTACTTC. Its translation: CASSDPSGRKGSGTQYF.

This clone was observed a handful of times. J is TRBJ2-2 and V is TRBV5-1, with D perhaps TRBD1 (6 bases). The CDR3 extends over 15 amino acids. Trimming removed 4 bases from V and 6 bases from J, with 16 bases in between. CDR1 is SGHRS and CDR2 is YFSETQ in the germline V gene. The CDR3 DNA is TGCGCCAGCAGCCAGTCAGGGGATAGTCCCGGGGAGCTGTTTTTT. Its translation is CASSQSGDSPGELFF.

In this sample, this clone turned up a few times. V gene TRBV7-9 combines with J gene TRBJ2-2; unclear D gene. There are 15 residues in the CDR3. V dropped 5 bases and J dropped 1 base, with 11 bases sitting between them. Germline CDR1 SEHNR, CDR2 FQNEAQ (reference sequence). CDR3 sequence: CASSQSGRNTGELFF. Written as DNA, the CDR3 is TGTGCCAGCAGCCAATCCGGTAGGAACACCGGGGAGCTGTTTTTT.

This clone was found a few times. V and J are TRBV5-1 and TRBJ1-1; D gene ambiguous. V was cut by 1 base and J by 4 bases, with 8 bases left in between. CDR1 is SGHRS, CDR2 YFSETQ, per germline. The CDR3 has 13 residues. The CDR3, as DNA: TGCGCCAGCAGCTTGCAGGTGGGCACTGAAGCTTTCTTT. It translates to CASSLQVGTEAFF.

In this sample, this clone turned up a few times. The rearrangement links TRBV7-3 to TRBJ2-1, with no clear D. The CDR3 totals 17 residues. Germline V gives CDR1 SGHTA, CDR2 FQGTGA. V was cut by 5 bases and J by 0 bases, with 17 bases left in between. This chain's CDR3 is CASSPPLRYSSYNEQFF. CDR3 DNA sequence: TGTGCCAGCAGCCCCCCCTTGCGTTATAGCTCCTACAATGAGCAGTTCTTC.